The clone carrying this T cell receptor (beta chain) appeared a single time. Its antigen is unidentified. The data were obtained in a study of T cell clones after liver transplantation. At the level of the study: As an antigen-independent comparator, third-party-reactive TCRbeta sequences came from pre-transplant mixed lymphocyte reactions. Samples came pre-transplant, pre-randomization before withdrawal, and post-randomization after withdrawal ended. Study-wide results and caveats: Circulating graft-donor-reactive CD4 TCRbeta sequences fell significantly post-transplant in most of the 8 subjects. The donor-reactive repertoire was only partly measurable in two subjects, lacking donor cells.

Method: immunoSEQ multiplex PCR; TCRdb's copy keeps in-frame clones and lacks some. The data contain roughly 97,000 clones, around 86% of them singletons. The CDR3 spans 16 residues. The germline V gene has CDR1 SGHTA and CDR2 FQGTGA. Losses at the gene ends were 1 base for V and 5 bases for J; bases not matched to a gene: 4. The specimen comprised CD4+ T cells from blood, sampled before liver transplant. The sequence was collected from a human donor who received a liver transplant. V and J are TRBV7-3 and TRBJ2-2; 10 positions agree with TRBD2. For the CDR3, the DNA is TGTGCCAGCAGCTTAATACCTAGCGGGAGTACCGGGGAGCTGTTTTTT. Protein sequence: CASSLIPSGSTGELFF.